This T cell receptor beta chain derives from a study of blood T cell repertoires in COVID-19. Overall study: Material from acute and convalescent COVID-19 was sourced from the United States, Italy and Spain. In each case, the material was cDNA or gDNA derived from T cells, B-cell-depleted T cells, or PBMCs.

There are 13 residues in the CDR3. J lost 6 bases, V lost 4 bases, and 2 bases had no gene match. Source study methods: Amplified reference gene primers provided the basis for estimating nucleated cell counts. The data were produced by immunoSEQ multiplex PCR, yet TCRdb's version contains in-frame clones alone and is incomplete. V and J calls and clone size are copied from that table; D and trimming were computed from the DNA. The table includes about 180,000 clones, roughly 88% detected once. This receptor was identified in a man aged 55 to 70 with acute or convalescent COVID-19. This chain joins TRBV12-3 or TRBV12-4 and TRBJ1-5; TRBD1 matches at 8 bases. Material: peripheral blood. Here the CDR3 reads CASSSGGSQPQHF. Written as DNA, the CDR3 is TGTGCCAGCAGTTCAGGGGGCTCTCAGCCCCAGCATTTT.